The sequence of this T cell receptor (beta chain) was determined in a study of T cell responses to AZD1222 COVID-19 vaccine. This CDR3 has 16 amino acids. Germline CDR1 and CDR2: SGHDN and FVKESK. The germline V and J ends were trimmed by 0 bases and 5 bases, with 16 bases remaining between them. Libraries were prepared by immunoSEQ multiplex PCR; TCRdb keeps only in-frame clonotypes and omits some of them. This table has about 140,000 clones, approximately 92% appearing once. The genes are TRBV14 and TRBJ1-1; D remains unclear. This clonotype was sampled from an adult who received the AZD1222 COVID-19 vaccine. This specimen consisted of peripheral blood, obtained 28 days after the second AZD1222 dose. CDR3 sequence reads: CASSQDGRPLLTEAFF. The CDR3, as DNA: TGTGCCAGCAGCCAAGACGGCCGACCGCTCTTGACTGAAGCTTTCTTT. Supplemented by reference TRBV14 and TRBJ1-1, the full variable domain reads EAGVTQFPSHSVIEKGQTVTLRCDPISGHDNLYWYRRVMGKEIKFLLHFVKESKQDESGMPNNRFLAERTGGTYSTLKVQPAELEDSGVYFCASSQDGRPLLTEAFFGQGTRLTVV.